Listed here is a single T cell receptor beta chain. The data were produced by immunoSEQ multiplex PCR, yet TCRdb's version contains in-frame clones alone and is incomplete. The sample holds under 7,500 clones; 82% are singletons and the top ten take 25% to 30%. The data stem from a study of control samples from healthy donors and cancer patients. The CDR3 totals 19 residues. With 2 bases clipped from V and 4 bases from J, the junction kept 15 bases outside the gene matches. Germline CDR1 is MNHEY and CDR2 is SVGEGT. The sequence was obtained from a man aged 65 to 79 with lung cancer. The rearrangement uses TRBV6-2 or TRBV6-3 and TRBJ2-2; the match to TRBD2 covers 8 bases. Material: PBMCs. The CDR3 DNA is TGTGCCAGCAGTTACCCAAGCGGGAGATGGGTGACTCCCACCGGGGAGCTGTTTTTT. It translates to CASSYPSGRWVTPTGELFF.